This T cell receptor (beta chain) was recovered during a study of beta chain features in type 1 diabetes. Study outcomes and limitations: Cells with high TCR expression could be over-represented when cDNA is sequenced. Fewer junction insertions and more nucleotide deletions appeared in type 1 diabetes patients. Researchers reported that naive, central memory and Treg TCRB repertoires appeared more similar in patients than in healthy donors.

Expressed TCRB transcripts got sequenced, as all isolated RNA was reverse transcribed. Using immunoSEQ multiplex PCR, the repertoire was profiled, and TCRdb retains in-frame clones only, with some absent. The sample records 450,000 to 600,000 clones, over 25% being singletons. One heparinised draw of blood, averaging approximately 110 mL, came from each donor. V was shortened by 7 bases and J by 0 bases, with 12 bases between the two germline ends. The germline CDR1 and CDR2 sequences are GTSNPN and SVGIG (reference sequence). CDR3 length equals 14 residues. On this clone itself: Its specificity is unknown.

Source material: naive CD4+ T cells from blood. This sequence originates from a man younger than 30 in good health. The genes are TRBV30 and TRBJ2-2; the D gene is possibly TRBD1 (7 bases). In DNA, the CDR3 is TGTGCCTCCAGGGGGGATGCGAACACCGGGGAGCTGTTTTTT. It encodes CASRGDANTGELFF.